These T cell receptor beta chains were read from a single sample in a study of blood T cell repertoires in COVID-19. Generated by immunoSEQ multiplex PCR, the TCRdb table keeps only in-frame clones and is missing some. The data contain fewer than 350,000 clones, approximately 90% of them singletons. Sequenced sample: PBMCs or T cells enriched from blood (not recorded which). These receptor sequences come from a man aged 35 to 55 who had been exposed to COVID-19. The CDR3 runs from the conserved cysteine through the conserved F or W. D genes are given only for firm matches. Some rows have no size entry. The others give once, few or many, or a class for an expanded clone.

d_call	clone_size	v_call	j_call	cdr3_nt	cdr3_aa
TRBD1	-	TRBV5-1	TRBJ1-1	TGCGCCAGCAGCTTGTGGCAGGGGGCGTTTGAAGCTTTCTTT	CASSLWQGAFEAFF
TRBD1	-	TRBV28	TRBJ1-2	TGTGCCAGTGACGGGCAGGGGGTGGGCGGCTACACCTTC	CASDGQGVGGYTF
-	-	TRBV18	TRBJ1-6	TGTGCCAGCTCACCACTAGATTCACCCCTCCACTTT	CASSPLDSPLHF
-	-	TRBV13	TRBJ1-2	TGTGCCAGCAGCCGTGGGGGGGGCTATGGCTACACCTTC	CASSRGGGYGYTF
TRBD2	-	TRBV5-1	TRBJ2-1	TGCGCCAGCAGCTACTTAGCGGGAGGCAATGAGCAGTTCTTC	CASSYLAGGNEQFF
TRBD1	-	TRBV5-1	TRBJ2-7	TGCGCCAGCAGTGAACGGGACAGGGGGGACTACGAGCAGTACTTC	CASSERDRGDYEQYF
TRBD2	-	TRBV4-1	TRBJ2-1	TGCGCCAGCAGCCCGGGGACTAGCGACTACAATGAGCAGTTCTTC	CASSPGTSDYNEQFF
-	-	TRBV24-1	TRBJ1-2	TGTGCCACCAGTGATTTTGAAGGGGCTAATGGCTACACCTTC	CATSDFEGANGYTF
-	once	TRBV28	TRBJ1-1	TGTGCCAGCAGCCTTAAAGGACAGTTGAACACTGAAGCTTTCTTT	CASSLKGQLNTEAFF
TRBD2	-	TRBV28	TRBJ2-7	TGTGCCAGCAGTTTAGGAGGGCTAGCGGGGAGAACCTACGAGCAGTACTTC	CASSLGGLAGRTYEQYF
-	-	TRBV14	TRBJ2-1	TGTGCCAGCAGCCAAGATTTAATTCTGGCTAGCAGCTACAATGAGCAGTTCTTC	CASSQDLILASSYNEQFF
-	-	TRBV6-1	TRBJ2-5	TGTGCCAGCAGTGGGAGGGACAGGTCGCGCGGGGGTGTGACCCAGTACTTC	CASSGRDRSRGGVTQYF
-	-	TRBV7-8	TRBJ2-7	TGTGCCAGCAGCTCCGGACAATTCTACGAGCAGTACTTC	CASSSGQFYEQYF
-	-	TRBV7-9	TRBJ2-5	TGTGCCAGCAGCTACGGTGGACAGTCGGTAGAGACCCAGTACTTC	CASSYGGQSVETQYF
-	-	TRBV19	TRBJ1-1	TGTGCCAGTAGTAGAGATCAGGGGATGAACACTGAAGCTTTCTTT	CASSRDQGMNTEAFF
-	-	TRBV7-2	TRBJ2-5	TGTGCCAGCAGGCGAGGGGGCCAAGAGACCCAGTACTTC	CASRRGGQETQYF
-	-	TRBV19	TRBJ1-2	TGTGCCAGTAGCATACTTCTCGTCGACGGGATACAAGCTAACTATGGCTACACCTTC	CASSILLVDGIQANYGYTF
-	-	TRBV28	TRBJ1-1	TGTGCCAGCAGTTTCAGTAAGGGCGGGACTGAAGCTTTCTTT	CASSFSKGGTEAFF
-	few	TRBV30	TRBJ2-7	TGTGCCTACAGGGTCTCCTACGAGCAGTACTTC	CAYRVSYEQYF
TRBD2	-	TRBV5-6	TRBJ2-3	TGTGCCAGCAGCACTAGCGGGAGAGGGAGCACAGATACGCAGTATTTT	CASSTSGRGSTDTQYF
-	few	TRBV7-2	TRBJ1-3	TGTGCCAGCAGCTTGGGTGGGACAGGAAACACCATATATTTT	CASSLGGTGNTIYF
TRBD1	-	TRBV5-4	TRBJ2-7	TGTGCCAGCAGCGCCGGACAGGTCCCCTACGAGCAGTACTTC	CASSAGQVPYEQYF
-	-	TRBV1	TRBJ2-7	TGCACCAGCAGCAATCCTAAAGCTAGAGTTTTTGGTTCCTACGAGCAGTACTTC	CTSSNPKARVFGSYEQYF
TRBD2	-	TRBV3-1/TRBV3-2	TRBJ2-1	TGTGCCAGCAGCCCCTCGGGACTAGCGGGAGTCGGCAATGAGCAGTTCTTC	CASSPSGLAGVGNEQFF
-	once	TRBV18	TRBJ2-5	TGTGCCAGCTCACCAGCGGGCTTTACGGTCCAAGAGACCCAGTACTTC	CASSPAGFTVQETQYF
TRBD2	-	TRBV9	TRBJ2-2	TGTGCCAGCAGCGTGCCGGGACTAGCGAAAACCGGGGAGCTGTTTTTT	CASSVPGLAKTGELFF
-	-	TRBV12-3/TRBV12-4	TRBJ2-2	TGTGCCAGCAGGGGACTTTCCACCGGGGAGCTGTTTTTT	CASRGLSTGELFF
-	-	TRBV11-2	TRBJ1-1	TGTGCCAGCAGCTTAACAGCACCGAACACTGAAGCTTTCTTT	CASSLTAPNTEAFF
-	once	TRBV11-2	TRBJ1-6	TGTGCCAGCAGCTCGACAGACAGTAATTCACCCCTCCACTTT	CASSSTDSNSPLHF
TRBD1	-	TRBV7-2	TRBJ1-6	TGTGCCAGCAGTTTCTCACCGGGACAGCGTAATTCACCCCTCCACTTT	CASSFSPGQRNSPLHF
-	-	TRBV7-2	TRBJ2-2	TGTGCCAGCAGCGTAAATTGGAACACCGGGGAGCTGTTTTTT	CASSVNWNTGELFF
TRBD2	-	TRBV5-4	TRBJ2-4	TGTGCCAGCAGTGTCGGGGGGAGCGGCAAAAACATTCAGTACTTC	CASSVGGSGKNIQYF
TRBD2	-	TRBV29-1	TRBJ2-1	TGCAGCGTTGAAAGGCTTAGCGGGAGTGTAAATGAGCAGTTCTTC	CSVERLSGSVNEQFF
-	-	TRBV27	TRBJ1-1	TGTGCCAGCGGATACAGGGTTTACACTGAAGCTTTCTTT	CASGYRVYTEAFF
TRBD2	-	TRBV10-3	TRBJ2-2	TGTGCCATCAGCAAAGAATCTAGCGGGAGGGGAGCCGGGGAGCTGTTTTTT	CAISKESSGRGAGELFF
TRBD1	-	TRBV5-6	TRBJ1-4	TGTGCCAGCAGCTTAGGACAGGGTATTGAAAAACTGTTTTTT	CASSLGQGIEKLFF
-	-	TRBV20-1	TRBJ2-7	TGCAGTGCTAGTCGCTCCTACGAGCAGTACTTC	CSASRSYEQYF
TRBD1	-	TRBV30	TRBJ2-1	TGTGCCTGGAGTTACCGGACAGGGTACAATGAGCAGTTCTTC	CAWSYRTGYNEQFF
-	-	TRBV28	TRBJ1-5	TGTGCCAGCAGTCGTCCTCGGGGGGATAGCAATCAGCCCCAGCATTTT	CASSRPRGDSNQPQHF
-	-	TRBV5-1	TRBJ2-2	TGCGCCAGCAGCTTGGACAGGACGAACACCGGGGAGCTGTTTTTT	CASSLDRTNTGELFF
TRBD2	-	TRBV28	TRBJ2-1	TGTGCCACTTTCACCGGGACTAACAATGAGCAGTTCTTC	CATFTGTNNEQFF
-	-	TRBV28	TRBJ2-7	TGTGCCAGCAGCTTAAGACAGAGCTACGAGCAGTACTTC	CASSLRQSYEQYF
-	-	TRBV19	TRBJ2-2	TGTGCCAGTAGTTATGGCGACATTACCGGGGAGCTGTTTTTT	CASSYGDITGELFF